The clone carrying this T cell receptor beta chain showed up just a few times. The antigen remains unidentified. iRepertoire HTBI primers and Arm-PCR of CDR3 regions built TCR beta libraries. TCRdb independently ran MiXCR on the multiplex PCR reads; one entry per CDR3 protein. The sample consists of 350,000 to 450,000 distinct CDR3 sequences, about 11% of them appearing once. V shed 2 bases and J 1 base; nucleotides not matched to a gene: 3. CDR3 size: 16 residues. In germline, CDR1 is SGHRS, CDR2 YFSETQ. The data were obtained in a study of regulatory T cells in long-lasting Graves disease. Study conclusions and caveats: TCR diversity was lower in persistent Graves' patients (versus newly diagnosed ones).

Time point described: newly diagnosed GD, antithyroid drugs for less than 3 months. Extracted PBMC RNA gave rise to the TCR library. The same sample was also studied in work on T cells in Graves' hyperthyroidism and ophthalmopathy. That report notes: The study based diagnoses on clinical symptoms, serum thyroxine and TRAb, thyroid ultrasound and orbital computed tomography.

The starting material was peripheral blood mononuclear cells (PBMCs), obtained at new diagnosis, from a patient treated with antithyroid drugs. V gene TRBV5-1 combines with J gene TRBJ2-5; TRBD2 matches 12 bases. This TCR was recovered from a woman aged 18-29 years with Graves disease. The CDR3 spells CASSLLTSGGQETQYF. The CDR3 DNA follows: TGCGCCAGCAGCTTATTGACTAGCGGGGGCCAAGAGACCCAGTACTTC.